This T cell receptor beta chain was retrieved from a study of cytomegalovirus exposure and HLA in healthy donors. 13 Jbeta primers and 60 Vbeta primers were used for the PCR. As handled by the study authors: It was a later analysis that counted 79 million or so unique TCR beta chains, of which roughly 11 million were shared. Profiling relied on immunoSEQ multiplex PCR, and the TCRdb table lists in-frame clones only, not all of them. D and trimming were read from the DNA, whereas the V and J calls and clone size are those reported in that table. This sample yields roughly 86,000 clones, of which roughly 79% are seen a single time; about 6.1% belongs to the top ten. The CDR3 extends over 14 amino acids. The V gene's germline CDR1 is SEHNR and CDR2 FQNEAQ (reference sequence). Study-level findings and limits: The productive fraction for most TCR beta V segments was about 87% or about 30% in an earlier analysis.

Worth noting for this clone: Its antigen remains unknown. One end of the junction is discordant with germline, which a read error may explain.

Each donor's status was that of a healthy bone marrow donor. This clonotype originated in a female donor in good health and CMV-seronegative. The V gene is TRBV7-9, the J gene TRBJ1-5, with 9 bases matching TRBD1. Input material: PBMCs. The CDR3 bases are TGTTCCAGCAGCTTACCGGGACAGGGAGGGCCCCAGCATTTT. Translating it yields CSSSLPGQGGPQHF.